This T cell receptor (beta chain) was sequenced in a study of T cell responses to AZD1222 COVID-19 vaccine. Data came from immunoSEQ multiplex PCR; TCRdb stores just in-frame clones and leaves some out. Among 130,000 or so clones, over 85% were seen once, and the ten largest hold over 0.9%. With V trimmed by 0 bases and J by 8 bases, 1 base remained unmatched. Germline loops: CDR1 SGDLS, CDR2 YYNGEE. This CDR3 region has 14 residues. The receptor comes from an adult in good health. The specimen comprised peripheral blood, sampled on day 0 of MenACWY control vaccination. The rearrangement links TRBV9 to TRBJ1-4; 10 bases are a match to TRBD1. CDR3 sequence (DNA): TGTGCCAGCAGCGTAGGGGGACAGGGGGAAAAACTGTTTTTT. Its translation is CASSVGGQGEKLFF.